This T cell receptor beta chain was documented in a study of beta chain features in type 1 diabetes. Study-level results: TCRB CDR3 length was moderately but significantly reduced in all four CD4+ subsets of Type 1 diabetes patients.

The CDR3 has 13 residues. V was pared by 1 base and J by 3 bases, with 5 bases between. The germline V gene has CDR1 SEHNR and CDR2 FQNEAQ (reference sequence). TCRB transcripts that were expressed got sequenced, as all of the isolated RNA had been reverse transcribed. Profiled with immunoSEQ multiplex PCR; TCRdb holds only in-frame clones, not every one. The data contain 28,000 or so clones, 65% of them singletons. Concerning this clone itself: The antigen remains unidentified.

The chain couples TRBV7-9 to TRBJ2-3; a possible D gene is TRBD2 (5 bases). The sequencing sample was made of Tregs from blood. This receptor was obtained from a woman aged 25 to 45 with type 1 diabetes. CDR3 sequence (DNA): TGTGCCAGCAGCTTAGGGGAGACAGATACGCAGTATTTT. Translating gives CASSLGETDTQYF.